The 10 T cell receptor beta chains below were found in one sample sequenced in a study of post-analysis software for immune sequencing data. These receptors have no known antigen. Study conclusions and caveats: Controls showed lower frequencies than patients for roughly five TRBV segments, and TRBV5-6, TRBV5-1 and TRBV20-1 were among these.

cDNA libraries for TCR beta contained unique molecular identifiers. TCRdb re-called the PCR reads with MiXCR, one entry per CDR3 protein. The sample includes 600,000 to 750,000 distinct CDR3 sequences, 55% to 70% of them seen just once. Sequencing was carried out using blood. The source is a girl aged 2-10 years with multiple sclerosis.

The chain is built from TRBV7-6 and TRBJ1-1; D may be TRBD1 (5 bases). Trimming stripped 1 base from V and 4 bases from J, with 19 bases between. The CDR3 totals 17 residues. CDR1 and CDR2 (germline): SGHVS, FNYEAQ. CDR3 DNA sequence: TGTGCCAGCAGCTTAGTAGGGCGGGGCTATGGCGGCACTGAAGCTTTCTTT. It yields the protein CASSLVGRGYGGTEAFF.

The V gene is TRBV7-8, the J gene TRBJ2-1, with D unresolved. CDR1 and CDR2 (germline): SGHVS, FQNEAQ. Trimming removed 5 bases at V and 0 bases at J, with 17 bases between. The CDR3 runs to 17 residues. The CDR3 spells CASSLNGRTASYNEQFF. The CDR3 DNA reads TGTGCCAGCAGCCTAAACGGTAGGACGGCCTCCTACAATGAGCAGTTCTTC.

The chain joins TRBV20-1 to TRBJ2-1; no clear D gene. The V gene's germline CDR1 is DFQATT and CDR2 SNEGSKA (reference sequence). This CDR3 comprises 13 residues. Trimming pared 3 bases from V and 5 bases from J, leaving 11 bases between. For the CDR3, the DNA is TGCAGTGCTAGCCCGCGGTTCAACAATGAGCAGTTCTTC. Its protein is CSASPRFNNEQFF.

This clonotype has just a few counts. V and J are TRBV5-1 and TRBJ1-2; D is unresolved. Germline V gene sequence: CDR1 SGHRS, CDR2 YFSETQ. The CDR3 length is 14 residues. The V and J ends lost 4 bases and 2 bases respectively, with 12 bases between them. The CDR3 coding sequence is TGCGCCAGCAGCCAACCGGGCGTCAACTATGGCTACACCTTC. Amino acid sequence: CASSQPGVNYGYTF.

The V call is TRBV6-5, the J call TRBJ2-5; D unresolved. The J call is doubtful: the DNA matches TRBJ2-7 better. The length of the CDR3 is 13 residues. CDR1 is MNHEY and CDR2 is SVGAGI in the germline V gene. This CDR3 reads CASSYLKESEQYF. For the CDR3, the DNA is TGTGCCAGCAGTTACCTGAAGGAAAGCGAGCAGTACTTC.

The genes are TRBV24-1 and TRBJ2-3; weak D call: TRBD2 (7 bases). Germline loops: CDR1 KGHDR, CDR2 SFDVKD. The CDR3 runs 16 residues. Trimming shortened V by 0 bases and J by 4 bases, and 13 bases separated the two germline ends. CDR3 nucleotides: TGTGCCACCAGTGATTTGAGCTTGCGGGGGCCAGATACGCAGTATTTT. This codes for CATSDLSLRGPDTQYF.

The chain joins TRBV27 to TRBJ2-1; TRBD1 is a possible D gene (6 bases). V was clipped by 0 bases and J by 7 bases, with 7 bases between them. The CDR3 totals 13 residues. Germline V gene lookup returns CDR1 MNHEY and CDR2 SMNVEV (reference sequence). The DNA of the CDR3 is TGTGCCAGCAGTTTATCGGGGGCGAATGAGCAGTTCTTC. Translated, it gives CASSLSGANEQFF.

The chain has TRBV7-6 and TRBJ2-7; the D gene is possibly TRBD1 (5 bases). The CDR3 is 13 amino acids. The ends were cut back, 0 bases at V and 6 bases at J, with 9 bases in the middle. Germline V CDR1 and CDR2: SGHVS, FNYEAQ. This CDR3 is CASSLAPTGEQYF. The CDR3 nucleotides read TGTGCCAGCAGCTTAGCTCCAACAGGCGAGCAGTACTTC.

V usage is TRBV19 and J usage is TRBJ2-1; the D gene is possibly TRBD1 (6 bases). Germline V gene lookup returns CDR1 LNHDA and CDR2 SQIVND (reference sequence). Trimming pared 3 bases from V and 6 bases from J, leaving 21 bases between. This CDR3 is built from 17 residues. In DNA, the CDR3 is TGTGCCAGTAGTATTAACCTCGGAACAGGGTCCCCCAATGAGCAGTTCTTC. Translation: CASSINLGTGSPNEQFF.

The chain recombines TRBV20-1 with TRBJ1-5; D gene unclear. V dropped 6 bases and J dropped 4 bases, with 16 bases sitting between them. The CDR3 runs to 14 residues. The germline gives CDR1 DFQATT, CDR2 SNEGSKA (reference sequence). CDR3 sequence reads: CSAGDPLPNQPQHF. The CDR3 nucleotides are TGCAGTGCCGGGGATCCATTACCGAATCAGCCCCAGCATTTT.